This is a list of T cell receptor beta chains from one sample in a study of blood T cell repertoires in COVID-19. The repertoire was sequenced with immunoSEQ multiplex PCR; TCRdb's copy has only in-frame clones and lacks some. The top ten hold 4.9% of the sample, which has about 87,000 clones, around 86% seen once. Sequenced: peripheral blood. Source of these receptors: a woman at least 80 years old with acute or convalescent COVID-19. The CDR3 runs from the conserved cysteine through the conserved F or W. Fields, in order: J gene, D gene, CDR3 length, V gene, clone size, CDR3 protein, CDR3 DNA. D genes are given only for firm matches. Clone size, where shown, is once, few, many, or a class for clones that have expanded.

>TRBJ1-6|-|14|TRBV9|-
CASSEGRDNSPLHF
TGTGCCAGCAGCGAGGGCAGGGATAATTCACCCCTCCACTTT
>TRBJ1-1|-|14|TRBV9|-
CASSLLQGNTEAFF
TGTGCCAGCAGCCTACTTCAGGGGAACACTGAAGCTTTCTTT
>TRBJ1-2|TRBD1|14|TRBV10-1|-
CASSDTDRGYGYTF
TGCGCCAGCAGTGATACTGACAGGGGCTATGGCTACACCTTC
>TRBJ1-4|TRBD1|15|TRBV6-6|-
CASTKTGGGGEKLFF
TGTGCCAGCACCAAAACAGGGGGCGGTGGTGAAAAACTGTTTTTT
>TRBJ1-1|-|13|TRBV6-5|once
CASSYSTDTEAFF
TGTGCCAGCAGTTACTCGACAGACACTGAAGCTTTCTTT
>TRBJ1-1|-|14|TRBV18|-
CASSTQGRDTEAFF
TGTGCCAGCTCAACGCAGGGGCGGGACACTGAAGCTTTCTTT
>TRBJ2-1|TRBD2|16|TRBV11-2|-
CASSARLAGGPYEQFF
TGTGCCAGCAGCGCACGACTAGCGGGGGGGCCCTATGAGCAGTTCTTC
>TRBJ2-7|-|16|TRBV5-8|-
CASSLGPGYFSYEQYF
TGTGCCAGCAGCTTGGGGCCGGGTTACTTCTCCTACGAGCAGTACTTC
>TRBJ2-1|TRBD2|12|TRBV9|-
CASSTRLAGKFF
TGTGCCAGCAGCACAAGACTAGCGGGGAAGTTCTTC
>TRBJ1-2|TRBD1|14|TRBV3-1/TRBV3-2|once
CASSQGQGNYGYTF
TGTGCCAGCAGCCAAGGACAGGGGAACTATGGCTACACCTTC
>TRBJ2-7|-|15|TRBV4-1|-
CASSQDLARYYEQYF
TGCGCCAGCAGCCAAGATCTGGCCAGGTATTACGAGCAGTACTTC
>TRBJ1-2|-|15|TRBV9|-
CASSVSSGGLQGYTF
TGTGCCAGCAGCGTATCTTCCGGAGGGCTTCAAGGCTACACCTTC
>TRBJ1-3|TRBD1|17|TRBV7-2|-
CASSLIPGQGTGNTIYF
TGTGCCAGCAGCTTAATTCCAGGACAGGGCACGGGAAACACCATATATTTT
>TRBJ2-7|-|15|TRBV27|-
CASSLSGRVSYEQYF
TGTGCCAGCAGTTTGAGTGGCAGGGTCTCCTACGAGCAGTACTTC
>TRBJ2-3|-|13|TRBV5-6|few
CASSLARQDTQYF
TGTGCCAGCAGCTTGGCCCGACAAGATACGCAGTATTTT
>TRBJ2-3|-|16|TRBV2|-
CASSVSLAGGPDTQYF
TGTGCCAGCAGTGTCTCGCTGGCAGGGGGGCCAGATACGCAGTATTTT
>TRBJ1-2|-|18|TRBV4-1|-
CASSQEGQGRLYSYGYTF
TGCGCCAGCAGCCAAGAAGGGCAGGGAAGACTGTATAGCTATGGCTACACCTTC
>TRBJ2-3|TRBD1|16|TRBV30|-
CAWSDRGPPSTDTQYF
TGTGCCTGGAGCGACAGGGGCCCACCTAGCACAGATACGCAGTATTTT
>TRBJ2-5|-|17|TRBV27|-
CASSLSRTSTSRETQYF
TGTGCCAGCAGTTTATCTCGGACATCTACCTCGAGGGAGACCCAGTACTTC
>TRBJ2-3|TRBD2|16|TRBV6-1|-
CASSGAGTISTDTQYF
TGTGCCAGCAGTGGCGCCGGGACTATCAGCACAGATACGCAGTATTTT
>TRBJ1-4|-|16|TRBV4-2|-
CASSLNRDSGNEKLFF
TGTGCCAGCAGCCTGAACCGGGACTCGGGTAATGAAAAACTGTTTTTT
>TRBJ2-3|TRBD2|16|TRBV6-2/TRBV6-3|-
CASSYRTSGGTDTQYF
TGTGCCAGCAGTTACAGGACTAGCGGCGGCACAGATACGCAGTATTTT
>TRBJ1-2|TRBD1|15|TRBV27|-
CASSYRDRGRYGYTF
TGTGCCAGCAGTTACCGGGACAGGGGTCGGTATGGCTACACCTTC
>TRBJ2-7|TRBD1|15|TRBV19|-
CASSTSGTGTGEQYF
TGTGCCAGTAGCACCTCCGGGACAGGGACGGGCGAGCAGTACTTC
>TRBJ1-1|-|13|TRBV9|-
CASSVELNTEAFF
TGTGCCAGCAGCGTGGAGCTGAACACTGAAGCTTTCTTT
>TRBJ2-1|-|14|TRBV30|-
CAWSVIAASGEQFF
TGTGCCTGGAGTGTGATAGCGGCCTCCGGGGAGCAGTTCTTC
>TRBJ2-2|TRBD1|14|TRBV5-4|once
CASSLKGGSGELFF
TGTGCCAGCAGCTTGAAAGGGGGCTCCGGGGAGCTGTTTTTT
>TRBJ1-1|TRBD1|15|TRBV18|-
CASSPGTGENTEAFF
TGTGCCAGCTCACCGGGGACAGGGGAAAACACTGAAGCTTTCTTT